This T cell receptor beta chain was captured by sequencing in a study of cytomegalovirus exposure and HLA in healthy donors. The PCR contained 60 Vbeta and 13 Jbeta primers. Original handling: Some 80 million unique TCR beta chains, 9 million to 11 million shared, were counted in a later analysis. The assay was immunoSEQ multiplex PCR, and TCRdb's table has in-frame clones only and misses some. V and J calls and clone size follow that table, whereas D and trimming were derived from the DNA. Among 200,000 to 300,000 clones listed, about 83% were seen once. The sample was PBMCs. This sequence was found in a woman aged 40 to 50 in good health and CMV-seropositive.

The CDR3 sequence: CASSRTADQPQHF. The CDR3 DNA is TGTGCCAGTAGTAGAACAGCAGATCAGCCCCAGCATTTT. The chain uses TRBV19 and TRBJ1-5, with D unresolved. From germline, CDR1 is LNHDA and CDR2 SQIVND (reference sequence). The CDR3 runs to 13 residues. V shed 4 bases and J shed 5 bases, with 9 bases lying between them.